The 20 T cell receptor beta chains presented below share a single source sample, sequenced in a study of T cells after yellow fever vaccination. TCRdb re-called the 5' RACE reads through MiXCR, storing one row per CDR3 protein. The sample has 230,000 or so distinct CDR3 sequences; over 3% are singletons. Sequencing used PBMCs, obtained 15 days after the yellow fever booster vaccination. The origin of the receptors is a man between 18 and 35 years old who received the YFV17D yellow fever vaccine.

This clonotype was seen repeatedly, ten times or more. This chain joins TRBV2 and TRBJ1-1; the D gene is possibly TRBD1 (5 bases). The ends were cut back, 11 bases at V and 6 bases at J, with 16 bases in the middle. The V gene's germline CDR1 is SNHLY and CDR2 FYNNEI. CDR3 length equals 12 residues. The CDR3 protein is CASSREIAEAFF. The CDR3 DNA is TGTGCCTCCAGCAGGGAGATCGCTGAAGCTTTCTTT.

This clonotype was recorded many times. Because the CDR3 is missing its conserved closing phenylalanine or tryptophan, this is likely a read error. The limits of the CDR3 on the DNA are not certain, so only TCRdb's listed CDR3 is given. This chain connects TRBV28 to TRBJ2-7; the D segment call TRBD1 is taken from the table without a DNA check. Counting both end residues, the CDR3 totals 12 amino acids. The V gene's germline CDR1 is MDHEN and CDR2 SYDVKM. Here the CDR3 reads CASSPGQGSPTL.

CDR3 bases: TGTGCCAGCAGCTTAGGCGGCAGTCGCTACGAGCAGTACTTC. It is translated as CASSLGGSRYEQYF. V usage is TRBV7-2 and J usage is TRBJ2-7, with D unresolved. Germline-derived CDR1 and CDR2 are SGHTA and FQGNSA. V was cut by 1 base and J by 3 bases, with 10 bases left in between. The CDR3 has 14 amino acids.

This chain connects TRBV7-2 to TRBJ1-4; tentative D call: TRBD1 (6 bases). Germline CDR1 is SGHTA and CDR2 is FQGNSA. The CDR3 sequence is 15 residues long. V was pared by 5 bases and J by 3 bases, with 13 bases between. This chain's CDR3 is CASSNRVGANEKLFF. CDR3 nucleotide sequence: TGTGCCAGCAGCAACAGGGTGGGGGCTAATGAAAAACTGTTTTTT.

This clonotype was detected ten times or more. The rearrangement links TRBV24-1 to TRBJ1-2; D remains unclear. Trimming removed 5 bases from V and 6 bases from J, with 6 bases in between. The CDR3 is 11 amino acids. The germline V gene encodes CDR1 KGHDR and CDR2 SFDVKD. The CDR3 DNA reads TGTGCCACCAGTGGGCACGATGGCTACACCTTC. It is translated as CATSGHDGYTF.

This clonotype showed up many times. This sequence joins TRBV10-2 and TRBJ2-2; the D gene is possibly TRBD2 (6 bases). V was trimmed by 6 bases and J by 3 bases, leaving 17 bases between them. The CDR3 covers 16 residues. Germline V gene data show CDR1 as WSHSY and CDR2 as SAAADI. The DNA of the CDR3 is TGCGCCAGCAGGGCGGAAGGGACTTACTACACCGGGGAGCTGTTTTTT. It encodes CASRAEGTYYTGELFF.

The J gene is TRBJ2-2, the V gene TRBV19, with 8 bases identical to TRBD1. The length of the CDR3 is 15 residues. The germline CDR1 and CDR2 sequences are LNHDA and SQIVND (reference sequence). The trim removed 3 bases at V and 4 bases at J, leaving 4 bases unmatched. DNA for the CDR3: TGTGCCAGTAGTATTACAGGGGGGCGCACCGGGGAGCTGTTTTTT. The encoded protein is CASSITGGRTGELFF.

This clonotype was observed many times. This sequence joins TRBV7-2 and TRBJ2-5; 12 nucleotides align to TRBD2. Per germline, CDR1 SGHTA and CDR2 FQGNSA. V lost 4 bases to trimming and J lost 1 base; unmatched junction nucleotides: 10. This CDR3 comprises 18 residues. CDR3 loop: CASSSLGLAGIRQETQYF. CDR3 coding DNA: TGTGCCAGCAGCTCGCTCGGACTAGCGGGGATTCGCCAAGAGACCCAGTACTTC. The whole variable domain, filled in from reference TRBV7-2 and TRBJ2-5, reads GAGVSQSPSNKVTEKGKDVELRCDPISGHTALYWYRQSLGQGLEFLIYFQGNSAPDKSGLPSDRFSAERTGGSVSTLTIQRTQQEDSAVYLCASSSLGLAGIRQETQYFGPGTRLLVL.

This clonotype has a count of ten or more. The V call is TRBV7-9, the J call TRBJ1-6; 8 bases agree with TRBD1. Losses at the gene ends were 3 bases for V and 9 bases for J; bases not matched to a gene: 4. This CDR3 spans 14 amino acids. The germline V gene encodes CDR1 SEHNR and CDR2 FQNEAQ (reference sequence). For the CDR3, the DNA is TGTGCCAGCAGCTTCAGGGGGCTCGGTTCACCCCTCCACTTT. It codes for CASSFRGLGSPLHF. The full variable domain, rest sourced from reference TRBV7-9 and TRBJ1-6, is DTGVSQNPRHKITKRGQNVTFRCDPISEHNRLYWYRQTLGQGPEFLTYFQNEAQLEKSRLLSDRFSAERPKGSFSTLEIQRTEQGDSAMYLCASSFRGLGSPLHFGNGTRLTVT.

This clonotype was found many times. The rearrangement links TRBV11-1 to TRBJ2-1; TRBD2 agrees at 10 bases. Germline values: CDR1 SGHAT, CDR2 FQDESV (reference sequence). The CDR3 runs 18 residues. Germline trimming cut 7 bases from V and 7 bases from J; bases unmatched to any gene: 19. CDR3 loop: CASNPGQRGGHFRNEQFF. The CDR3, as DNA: TGTGCCAGCAACCCCGGCCAGCGGGGGGGCCATTTCCGAAATGAGCAGTTCTTC. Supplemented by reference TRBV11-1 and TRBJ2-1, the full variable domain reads EAEVAQSPRYKITEKSQAVAFWCDPISGHATLYWYRQILGQGPELLVQFQDESVVDDSQLPKDRFSAERLKGVDSTLKIQPAELGDSAMYLCASNPGQRGGHFRNEQFFGPGTRLTVL.

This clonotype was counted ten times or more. CDR3 sequence (DNA): TGCGCCAGCAGCAAGGGACTAGCGGAAGAGACCCAGTACTTC. Translating gives CASSKGLAEETQYF. This chain links TRBV5-1 with TRBJ2-5; 11 nucleotides match TRBD2. Germline V gene sequence: CDR1 SGHRS, CDR2 YFSETQ. V lost 4 bases and J lost 3; bases outside the gene matches: 2. The CDR3 sequence is 14 residues long.

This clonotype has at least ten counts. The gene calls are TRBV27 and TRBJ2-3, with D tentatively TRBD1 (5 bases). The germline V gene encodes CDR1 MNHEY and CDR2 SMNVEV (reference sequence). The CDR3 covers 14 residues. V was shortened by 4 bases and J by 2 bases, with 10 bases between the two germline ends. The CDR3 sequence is CASSSRQLTDTQYF. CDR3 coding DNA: TGTGCCAGCAGTTCCCGACAGCTCACAGATACGCAGTATTTT.

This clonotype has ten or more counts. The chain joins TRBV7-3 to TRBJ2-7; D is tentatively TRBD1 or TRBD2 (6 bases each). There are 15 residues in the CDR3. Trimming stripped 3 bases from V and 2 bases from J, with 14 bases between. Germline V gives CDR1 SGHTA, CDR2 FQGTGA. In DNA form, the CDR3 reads TGTGCCAGCAGCTTGCGAGGGGGGCTGACCTACGAGCAGTACGTC. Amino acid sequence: CASSLRGGLTYEQYV.

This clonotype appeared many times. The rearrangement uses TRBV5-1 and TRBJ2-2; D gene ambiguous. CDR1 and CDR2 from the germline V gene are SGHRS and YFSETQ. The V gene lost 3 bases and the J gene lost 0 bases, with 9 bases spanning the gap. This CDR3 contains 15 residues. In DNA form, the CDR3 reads TGCGCCAGCAGCTCCGAGCACCCGAACACCGGGGAGCTGTTTTTT. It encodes CASSSEHPNTGELFF.

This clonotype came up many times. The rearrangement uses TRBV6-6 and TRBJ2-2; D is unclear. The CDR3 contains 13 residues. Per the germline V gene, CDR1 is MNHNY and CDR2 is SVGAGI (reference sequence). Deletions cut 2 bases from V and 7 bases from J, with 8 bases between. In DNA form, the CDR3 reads TGTGCCAGCAGTTACAAGGGTGTCGGGGAGCTGTTTTTT. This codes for CASSYKGVGELFF.

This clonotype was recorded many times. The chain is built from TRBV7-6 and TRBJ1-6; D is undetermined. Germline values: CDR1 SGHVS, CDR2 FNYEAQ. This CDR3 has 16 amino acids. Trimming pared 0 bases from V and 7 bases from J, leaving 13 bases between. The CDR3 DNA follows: TGTGCCAGCAGCTTAGCGGGTGCGGGGAACAATTCACCCCTCCACTTT. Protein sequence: CASSLAGAGNNSPLHF.

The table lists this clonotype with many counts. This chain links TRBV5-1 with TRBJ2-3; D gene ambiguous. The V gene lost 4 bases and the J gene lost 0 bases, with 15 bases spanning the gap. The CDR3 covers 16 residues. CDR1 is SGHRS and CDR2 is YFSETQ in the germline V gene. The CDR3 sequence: CASSPLTRDSTDTQYF. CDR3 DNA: TGCGCCAGCAGCCCACTAACAAGGGATAGCACAGATACGCAGTATTTT. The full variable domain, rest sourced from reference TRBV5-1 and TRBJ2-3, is KAGVTQTPRYLIKTRGQQVTLSCSPISGHRSVSWYQQTPGQGLQFLFEYFSETQRNKGNFPGRFSGRQFSNSRSEMNVSTLELGDSALYLCASSPLTRDSTDTQYFGPGTRLTVL.

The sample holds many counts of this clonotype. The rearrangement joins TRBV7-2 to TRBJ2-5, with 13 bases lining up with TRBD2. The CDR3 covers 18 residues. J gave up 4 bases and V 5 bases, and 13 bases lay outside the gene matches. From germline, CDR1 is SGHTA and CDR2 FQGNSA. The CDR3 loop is CASSKKIVLAGGTETQYF. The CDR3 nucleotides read TGTGCCAGCAGCAAAAAAATCGTACTAGCGGGGGGGACAGAGACCCAGTACTTC.

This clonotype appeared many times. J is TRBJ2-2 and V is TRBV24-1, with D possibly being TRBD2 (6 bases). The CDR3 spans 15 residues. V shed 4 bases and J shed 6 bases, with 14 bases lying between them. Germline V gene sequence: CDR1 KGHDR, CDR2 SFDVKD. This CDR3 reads CATSDPGVNPGELFF. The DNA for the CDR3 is TGTGCCACCAGTGACCCGGGAGTAAACCCCGGGGAGCTGTTTTTT.

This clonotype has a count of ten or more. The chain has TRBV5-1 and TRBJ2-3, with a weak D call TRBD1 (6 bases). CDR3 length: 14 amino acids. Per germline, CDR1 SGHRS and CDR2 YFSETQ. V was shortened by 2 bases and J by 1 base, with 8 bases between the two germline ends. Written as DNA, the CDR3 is TGCGCCAGCAGCTTCTGGGGGCGCACAGATACGCAGTATTTT. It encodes CASSFWGRTDTQYF.